This entry concerns a single TCR beta chain. These data belong to a study of blood T cell repertoires in COVID-19. The germline gives CDR1 SGHVS, CDR2 FNYEAQ. With 2 bases removed from V and 1 base from J, the gap between germline ends came to 9 bases. CDR3 length equals 15 residues. Authors' methods: Counts of nucleated cells, estimated from reference gene primer amplification, were obtained. Measured with immunoSEQ multiplex PCR; TCRdb has only the in-frame clones, and not every one. V and J calls and clone size are copied from that table; D and trimming were computed from the DNA. This table has 45,000 or so clones, around 85% appearing once.

This chain joins TRBV7-6 and TRBJ1-3; the D gene is possibly TRBD1 (5 bases). Sequenced: peripheral blood. This receptor was obtained from a human donor in a cohort sampled during active COVID-19. CDR3 nucleotides: TGTGCCAGCAGCTTAATAGCAGGGTCTGGAAACACCATATATTTT. It encodes CASSLIAGSGNTIYF. Variable domain in full (rest from reference TRBV7-6 and TRBJ1-3): GAGVSQSPRYKVTKRGQDVALRCDPISGHVSLYWYRQALGQGPEFLTYFNYEAQQDKSGLPNDRFSAERPEGSISTLTIQRTEQRDSAMYRCASSLIAGSGNTIYFGEGSWLTVV.